This passage covers 30 T cell receptor beta chains from one sample sequenced in a study of spatial heterogeneity in lung cancer. Overall study findings and caveats: Tumoral mutation counts were tracked by counts of expanded intratumoral alpha and beta TCRs.

TCRdb redid the calling of the 5' RACE reads with MiXCR, one entry per CDR3 protein. Among approximately 10,000 distinct CDR3 sequences listed, around 6% were seen once. These TCRs are of unknown antigen specificity. The time point here: sample taken at primary tumor resection. The specimen was lung tumor tissue, collected at surgery. The receptors originated from a female donor with early-stage non-small cell lung cancer.

The genes are TRBV7-8 and TRBJ1-5; D uncertain. The germline V gene encodes CDR1 SGHVS and CDR2 FQNEAQ. The CDR3 is 12 amino acids. V lost 5 bases and J lost 7, with 9 bases in between. CDR3 sequence: CASSQPAQPQHF. The CDR3 DNA follows: TGTGCCAGCAGCCAGCCGGCCCAGCCCCAGCATTTT.

V is TRBV9 and J is TRBJ2-3; a possible D gene is TRBD1 (6 bases). This CDR3 has 15 amino acids. CDR1 is SGDLS, CDR2 YYNGEE, per germline. Trimming pared 2 bases from V and 1 base from J, leaving 11 bases between. The CDR3 DNA reads as TGTGCCAGCAGCGTTAGAGGGACACGCACAGATACGCAGTATTTT. Translating it yields CASSVRGTRTDTQYF.

The DNA of the CDR3 is TGTGCCAGCAGCCCTGGGGAAAAACTGTTTTTT. Translating it yields CASSPGEKLFF. This chain joins TRBV3-1 and TRBJ1-4; no clear D gene. The CDR3 loop spans 11 amino acids. Germline lookup yields CDR1 LGHDT and CDR2 YNNKEL (reference sequence). V lost 4 bases and J lost 8, with 5 bases in between.

This clonotype was recorded at least ten times. The rearrangement uses TRBV6-2 or TRBV6-3 and TRBJ1-1; no clear D. From germline, CDR1 is MNHEY and CDR2 SVGEGT. The CDR3 length is 14 residues. Trimming removed 4 bases from V and 3 bases from J, with 12 bases in between. In nucleotides, the CDR3 is TGTGCCAGCAGTTCGCGGACGCACCACACTGAAGCTTTCTTT. Translating gives CASSSRTHHTEAFF.

The rearrangement links TRBV20-1 to TRBJ2-7, with 10 bases identical to TRBD2. V lost 2 bases to trimming and J lost 1 base; unmatched junction nucleotides: 5. Germline V gene data show CDR1 as DFQATT and CDR2 as SNEGSKA (reference sequence). The CDR3 extends over 15 amino acids. This CDR3 is CSARPGTSASYEQYF. For the CDR3, the DNA is TGCAGTGCTAGACCGGGGACTAGCGCTTCCTACGAGCAGTACTTC.

This clonotype has at least ten counts. J is TRBJ2-7 and V is TRBV20-1; tentatively, D is TRBD1 (6 bases). The CDR3 totals 13 residues. Trimming left V 6 bases short and J 2 bases short, with 14 bases between. Germline V gene lookup returns CDR1 DFQATT and CDR2 SNEGSKA (reference sequence). CDR3 nucleotide sequence: TGCAGTGCCTCACAGGGTAAGCCCTACGAGCAGTACGTC. Amino acids: CSASQGKPYEQYV.

This clonotype has a count of ten or more. The chain couples TRBV20-1 to TRBJ2-1; 11 bases agree with TRBD2. This CDR3 has 16 residues. The trim removed 0 bases at V and 5 bases at J, leaving 6 bases unmatched. The V gene's germline CDR1 is DFQATT and CDR2 SNEGSKA (reference sequence). The CDR3 loop is CSARDAGLAVNNEQFF. CDR3 DNA: TGCAGTGCTAGAGATGCGGGACTAGCGGTGAACAATGAGCAGTTCTTC.

The sample holds many counts of this clonotype. The chain is built from TRBV28 and TRBJ2-3, with D perhaps TRBD2 (5 bases). The germline CDR1 and CDR2 sequences are MDHEN and SYDVKM. The CDR3 consists of 17 residues. Trimming stripped 3 bases from V and 2 bases from J, with 18 bases between. CDR3: CASSLVEGMTLTDTQYF. The CDR3 DNA reads as TGTGCCAGCAGTTTGGTAGAGGGCATGACCCTCACAGATACGCAGTATTTT.

This clonotype showed up many times. The V call is TRBV19, the J call TRBJ2-2; 7 bases are a match to TRBD2. The V gene's germline CDR1 is LNHDA and CDR2 SQIVND (reference sequence). V lost 3 bases to trimming and J lost 5 bases; unmatched junction nucleotides: 3. This CDR3 contains 14 residues. CDR3 residues: CASSILAETGELFF. The DNA of the CDR3 is TGTGCCAGTAGTATCCTAGCGGAAACCGGGGAGCTGTTTTTT.

This clonotype was counted ten times or more. This sequence joins TRBV12-3 or TRBV12-4 and TRBJ2-3, with a tentative D call TRBD2 (6 bases). V gave up 0 bases and J gave up 2 bases, with 9 bases separating them. The CDR3 loop spans 15 amino acids. This CDR3 reads CASSLAGGFTDTQYF. For the CDR3, the DNA is TGTGCCAGCAGTTTAGCGGGAGGATTCACAGATACGCAGTATTTT.

This clonotype showed up many times. The V and J genes are TRBV20-1 and TRBJ1-1; D not certain. Trimming took off 2 bases at V and 0 bases at J, with 10 bases between the two ends. Germline V gene sequence: CDR1 DFQATT, CDR2 SNEGSKA (reference sequence). The CDR3 runs to 14 residues. The DNA of the CDR3 is TGCAGTGCTAGAATTGGGATGATGAACACTGAAGCTTTCTTT. Protein product: CSARIGMMNTEAFF.

This clonotype was recorded at least ten times. V is TRBV4-3 and J is TRBJ2-7; TRBD1 is a possible D gene (6 bases). The germline V and J ends were trimmed by 3 bases and 7 bases, with 13 bases remaining between them. CDR3 length: 13 residues. Per the germline V gene, CDR1 is LGHNA and CDR2 is YSLEER. In nucleotides, the CDR3 is TGCGCCAGCAGCCACTTACAGGGAAGTGAGCAGTACTTC. This encodes CASSHLQGSEQYF.

The rearrangement links TRBV11-3 to TRBJ2-3; no reliable D call. The CDR3 runs to 14 residues. Per germline, CDR1 SGHNT and CDR2 YENEEA. Trimming took off 5 bases at V and 5 bases at J, with 14 bases between the two ends. CDR3 coding DNA: TGTGCCAGCAGCCCACCAACGGAACTAGATACGCAGTATTTT. It is translated as CASSPPTELDTQYF.

Judged by abundance, this clonotype is medium-sized. The chain uses TRBV4-2 and TRBJ2-1; perhaps TRBD2 as D (6 bases). Trimming left V 0 bases short and J 4 bases short, with 10 bases between. The length of the CDR3 is 15 residues. CDR1 is LGHNA and CDR2 is YNFKEQ in the germline V gene. The CDR3 reads CASSQDPTRYNEQFF. In nucleotides, the CDR3 is TGTGCCAGCAGCCAAGATCCGACTAGATACAATGAGCAGTTCTTC.

This clonotype appeared a few times. The chain recombines TRBV12-3 or TRBV12-4 with TRBJ2-1, with D possibly being TRBD1 (6 bases). The V end lost 8 bases, the J end lost 6 bases, and 11 bases lay between the germline ends. The length of the CDR3 is 12 residues. The chain's CDR3 is CASGGSSNEQFF. The CDR3 nucleotides are TGTGCCAGCGGGGGCAGCTCCAATGAGCAGTTCTTC.

By proportion, this clonotype is medium-sized. The chain uses TRBV10-3 and TRBJ2-5, with 8 bases that match TRBD2. The germline V gene has CDR1 ENHRY and CDR2 SYGVKD. V gave up 4 bases and J gave up 5 bases; unmatched junction bases: 9. The CDR3 loop spans 15 amino acids. As DNA, the CDR3 is TGTGCCATCAGTGTTGGAGCGGGAGATGGGGAGACCCAGTACTTC. The encoded protein is CAISVGAGDGETQYF.

The V call is TRBV7-4, the J call TRBJ1-1; D may be TRBD1 (6 bases). V lost 4 bases and J lost 6, with 12 bases in between. Germline V gene sequence: CDR1 SGHVT, CDR2 SQSDAQ. The CDR3 has 13 amino acids. CDR3 nucleotides: TGTGCCAGCAGCTCCTACAGGGCGTCTGAAGCTTTCTTT. Translating it yields CASSSYRASEAFF. The full variable domain, completed using reference TRBV7-4 and TRBJ1-1, is GAGVSQSPRYKVAKRGRDVALRCDSISGHVTLYWYRQTLGQGSEVLTYSQSDAQRDKSGRPSGRFSAERPERSVSTLKIQRTEQGDSAVYLCASSSYRASEAFFGQGTRLTVV.

The chain recombines TRBV3-1 with TRBJ2-3; D unclear. The CDR3 loop spans 12 amino acids. The germline V gene encodes CDR1 LGHDT and CDR2 YNNKEL (reference sequence). Trimming shortened V by 5 bases and J by 2 bases, and 5 bases separated the two germline ends. CDR3 nucleotide sequence: TGTGCCAGCAGCTTCATCACAGATACGCAGTATTTT. Translation gives CASSFITDTQYF.

The chain links TRBV7-2 to TRBJ1-6; D call uncertain. Trimming took off 1 base at V and 0 bases at J, with 7 bases between the two ends. The CDR3 covers 16 residues. Looked up from germline, CDR1 is SGHTA and CDR2 is FQGNSA. The CDR3 spells CASSLVRSSYNSPLHF. DNA for the CDR3: TGTGCCAGCAGCTTAGTACGGAGCTCCTATAATTCACCCCTCCACTTT. Using reference TRBV7-2 and TRBJ1-6 for the parts outside the CDR3, the full variable domain is GAGVSQSPSNKVTEKGKDVELRCDPISGHTALYWYRQSLGQGLEFLIYFQGNSAPDKSGLPSDRFSAERTGGSVSTLTIQRTQQEDSAVYLCASSLVRSSYNSPLHFGNGTRLTVT.

This clonotype came up many times. The gene calls are TRBV3-1 and TRBJ2-7; a weak D match, TRBD2 (5 bases). The CDR3 sequence is 12 residues long. V was shortened by 5 bases and J by 7 bases, with 12 bases between the two germline ends. Germline assignment: CDR1 LGHDT and CDR2 YNNKEL (reference sequence). The CDR3 protein is CASSYLAGEQYF. CDR3 DNA: TGTGCCAGCAGCTACCTAGCTGGAGAGCAGTACTTC.

This clonotype was observed a few times. The rearrangement joins TRBV6-5 to TRBJ1-5; possible D gene TRBD1, 5 bases. The V and J ends lost 6 bases and 6 bases respectively, with 24 bases between them. CDR1 and CDR2 from the germline V gene are MNHEY and SVGAGI. The CDR3 is 17 amino acids. CDR3 sequence: CASSPQMGGGNVQPQHF. CDR3 bases: TGTGCCAGCAGCCCCCAGATGGGTGGGGGGAATGTTCAGCCCCAGCATTTT.

Only a few counts were recorded for this clonotype. The chain employs TRBV5-6 and TRBJ2-1; 9 bases agree with TRBD2. The junction had 2 bases not matched to a gene; V was cut back by 4 bases and J by 9 bases. Germline V gene lookup returns CDR1 SGHDT and CDR2 YYEEEE. The length of the CDR3 is 12 residues. The CDR3 sequence is CASSPLAGEQFF. The CDR3 DNA is TGTGCCAGCAGCCCACTAGCGGGTGAGCAGTTCTTC.

The rearrangement joins TRBV28 to TRBJ2-7; D might be TRBD1 or TRBD2, each matching 5 bases. V lost 6 bases and J 6 bases, leaving 21 bases between the germline ends. The CDR3 consists of 15 residues. The germline CDR1 and CDR2 sequences are MDHEN and SYDVKM. In DNA form, the CDR3 reads TGTGCCAGCAGCCGACGGGCCCGGGGACCGTCCGAGCAGTACGTC. It specifies CASSRRARGPSEQYV.

This chain links TRBV6-5 with TRBJ1-2; D unclear. Germline loops: CDR1 MNHEY, CDR2 SVGAGI. The CDR3 runs to 13 residues. Trimming cost V 6 bases and J 0 bases, with 8 bases left between them. The CDR3 DNA sequence: TGTGCCAGCAGCAAAAACGCTAACTATGGCTACACCTTC. This encodes CASSKNANYGYTF.

By share, this clonotype counts as medium-sized. The V call is TRBV12-3 or TRBV12-4, the J call TRBJ2-1; D not certain. The CDR3 loop spans 11 amino acids. V lost 6 bases and J lost 7, with 7 bases in between. This chain's CDR3 is CASSADNEQFF. CDR3 sequence (DNA): TGTGCCAGCAGCGCGGATAATGAGCAGTTCTTC.

This rearrangement joins TRBV12-3 or TRBV12-4 to TRBJ1-6; D gene ambiguous. This CDR3 is built from 14 residues. Trimming took off 6 bases at V and 9 bases at J, with 15 bases between the two ends. For the CDR3, the DNA is TGTGCCAGCAGCCCCGGGGTAGGAACTTCACCCCTCCACTTT. It codes for CASSPGVGTSPLHF.

This clonotype appeared many times. The chain has TRBV29-1 and TRBJ2-7; D is perhaps TRBD1 (6 bases). Germline V gene sequence: CDR1 SQVTM, CDR2 ANQGSEA. The V gene lost 4 bases and the J gene lost 6 bases, with 22 bases spanning the gap. There are 15 residues in the CDR3. This CDR3 is CSVVFRTDGSGEQYF. The CDR3 DNA is TGCAGCGTTGTTTTTCGGACAGATGGTTCCGGCGAGCAGTACTTC.

This clonotype was detected ten times or more. The chain couples TRBV7-2 to TRBJ2-7, with D perhaps matching TRBD1 or TRBD2 (6 bases each). V was shortened by 1 base and J by 4 bases, with 14 bases between the two germline ends. This CDR3 region has 15 residues. In germline, CDR1 is SGHTA, CDR2 FQGNSA. This chain's CDR3 is CASSLGIGGAYEQYV. Here the CDR3 DNA reads TGTGCCAGCAGCTTAGGGATCGGGGGCGCTTACGAGCAGTACGTC.

This clonotype was seen repeatedly, ten times or more. The chain joins TRBV7-2 to TRBJ2-4; D may be TRBD2 (5 bases). The CDR3 contains 13 residues. Germline lookup yields CDR1 SGHTA and CDR2 FQGNSA. V was cut by 5 bases and J by 8 bases, with 13 bases left in between. This chain's CDR3 is CASSPGREYIQYF. Here the CDR3 DNA reads TGTGCCAGCAGCCCCGGTAGGGAGTACATTCAGTACTTC.

The genes are TRBV28 and TRBJ1-1; D is perhaps TRBD1 (6 bases). Germline loops: CDR1 MDHEN, CDR2 SYDVKM. Trimming stripped 7 bases from V and 11 bases from J, with 17 bases between. The CDR3 has 12 residues. The CDR3: CASTEQGIDAFF. The DNA of the CDR3 is TGTGCCAGCACCGAACAGGGAATAGACGCTTTCTTT.